Below, 17 T cell receptor beta chains from the same sample are listed, as sequenced in a study of regulatory T cells in long-lasting Graves disease. Time point of the sample: persistent/refractory GD, antithyroid drugs over 5 years with positive TRAb. The TCR library was made from RNA extracted from PBMCs. Both iRepertoire HTBI primers and Arm-PCR of CDR3 regions were used to build the TCR beta libraries. TCRdb reprocessed the multiplex PCR reads with MiXCR, giving one entry per CDR3 protein. The table records a few hundred thousand distinct CDR3 sequences, 20% to 30% of them present only once. Source: peripheral blood mononuclear cells (PBMCs), taken when the disease was refractory, from a patient treated with antithyroid drugs. The receptors here all came from a female donor with Graves disease.

This clonotype was seen at least ten times. J is TRBJ1-5 and V is TRBV28; 10 bases align to TRBD1. The CDR3 totals 16 residues. Germline assignment: CDR1 MDHEN and CDR2 SYDVKM. V lost 3 bases, J lost 3 bases, and 5 bases stayed unmatched. CDR3 loop: CASSFTGQGSNQPQHF. DNA for the CDR3: TGTGCCAGCAGTTTTACGGGACAGGGGTCCAATCAGCCCCAGCATTTT.

This chain uses TRBV5-6 with TRBJ1-5; TRBD1 matches at 9 bases. Germline V gives CDR1 SGHDT, CDR2 YYEEEE. There are 16 residues in the CDR3. With V trimmed by 4 bases and J by 4 bases, 9 bases remained unmatched. The CDR3 bases are TGTGCCAGCAGCGTGTCCGGGACAGGGTTAAATCAGCCCCAGCATTTT. Protein sequence: CASSVSGTGLNQPQHF.

This clonotype was counted a single time. V usage is TRBV7-2 and J usage is TRBJ1-3, with D possibly matching TRBD1 (6 bases). CDR1 is SGHTA and CDR2 is FQGNSA in the germline V gene. The CDR3 runs 15 residues. Trimming took off 5 bases at V and 3 bases at J, with 14 bases between the two ends. The CDR3: CASSPDRTFGNTIYF. In nucleotides, the CDR3 is TGTGCCAGCAGCCCGGACAGAACCTTTGGAAACACCATATATTTT. Full variable domain (missing parts from reference TRBV7-2 and TRBJ1-3): GAGVSQSPSNKVTEKGKDVELRCDPISGHTALYWYRQSLGQGLEFLIYFQGNSAPDKSGLPSDRFSAERTGGSVSTLTIQRTQQEDSAVYLCASSPDRTFGNTIYFGEGSWLTVV.

This clonotype occurred a few times. The chain couples TRBV6-2 or TRBV6-3 to TRBJ2-1; the match to TRBD2 covers 7 bases. Germline CDR1 and CDR2: MNHEY and SVGEGT. V lost 5 bases and J lost 3; bases outside the gene matches: 19. The CDR3 runs 19 residues. CDR3 amino acids: CASSRGLRPPSGFYNEQFF. The CDR3 nucleotides read TGTGCCAGCAGTAGGGGACTAAGACCTCCATCGGGCTTCTACAATGAGCAGTTCTTC.

This clonotype was counted at least ten times. The genes are TRBV6-1 and TRBJ1-1; possible D gene TRBD1, 6 bases. The CDR3 runs to 17 residues. CDR1 MNHNS and CDR2 SASEGT come from the germline V gene. V lost 2 bases to trimming and J lost 1 base, with 17 bases between them. The CDR3 nucleotides are TGTGCCAGCAGTGAAAACCCCTTTTGGGGACAGAACACTGAAGCTTTCTTT. Encoded protein: CASSENPFWGQNTEAFF.

This clonotype showed up many times. The J gene is TRBJ1-1, the V gene TRBV11-2; 7 nucleotides align to TRBD1. V lost 1 base to trimming and J lost 1 base; unmatched junction nucleotides: 6. The CDR3 runs 16 residues. CDR1 and CDR2 (germline): SGHAT, FQNNGV. The CDR3: CASSLVVTGWNTEAFF. The CDR3 DNA reads TGTGCCAGCAGCTTAGTAGTGACAGGGTGGAACACTGAAGCTTTCTTT.

This clonotype was seen repeatedly, ten times or more. The chain joins TRBV28 to TRBJ1-5; no firm D call. The V gene's germline CDR1 is MDHEN and CDR2 SYDVKM. Trimming shortened V by 3 bases and J by 4 bases, and 7 bases separated the two germline ends. This CDR3 region has 13 residues. The CDR3 region is CASSLIRNQPQHF. The CDR3 coding sequence is TGTGCCAGCAGTTTGATTAGAAATCAGCCCCAGCATTTT.

This clonotype was seen many times. The V gene is TRBV6-1, the J gene TRBJ1-5, with a tentative D call TRBD1 (6 bases). The CDR3 has 15 residues. V dropped 7 bases and J dropped 0 bases, with 13 bases sitting between them. The germline gives CDR1 MNHNS, CDR2 SASEGT. The CDR3 loop reads CASTAGDYSNQPQHF. The CDR3 region has the DNA TGTGCCAGCACGGCAGGGGACTATAGCAATCAGCCCCAGCATTTT.

The chain recombines TRBV29-1 with TRBJ2-5; tentative D call: TRBD2 (6 bases). Trimming took off 3 bases at V and 9 bases at J, with 23 bases between the two ends. The CDR3 spans 15 residues. The germline V gene encodes CDR1 SQVTM and CDR2 ANQGSEA. The chain's CDR3 is CSVDYGHSKTGAQYF. The CDR3 bases are TGCAGCGTTGATTATGGACACTCGAAGACGGGGGCCCAGTACTTC.

The chain joins TRBV3-1 to TRBJ2-7; unclear D gene. This CDR3 comprises 12 residues. With 2 bases removed from V and 6 bases from J, the gap between germline ends came to 8 bases. Germline V gene lookup returns CDR1 LGHDT and CDR2 YNNKEL (reference sequence). CDR3 nucleotides: TGTGCCAGCAGCCAAAGGATCAGCGAGCAGTACTTC. Protein sequence: CASSQRISEQYF.

This clonotype was counted at least ten times. This chain joins TRBV2 and TRBJ1-1; a possible D gene is TRBD1 (5 bases). The CDR3 has 15 amino acids. Looked up from germline, CDR1 is SNHLY and CDR2 is FYNNEI. V gave up 9 bases and J gave up 1 base, with 18 bases separating them. CDR3 sequence: CAREGVPVRNTEAFF. DNA of the CDR3: TGTGCCAGGGAAGGGGTCCCGGTGAGGAACACTGAAGCTTTCTTT.

Only a few counts were recorded for this clonotype. The chain carries TRBV30 and TRBJ2-3, with TRBD1 as a possible D gene (5 bases). Germline V lookup: CDR1 GTSNPN, CDR2 SVGIG (reference sequence). The CDR3 length is 12 residues. Trimming shortened V by 2 bases and J by 3 bases, and 6 bases separated the two germline ends. The CDR3, as DNA: TGTGCCTGGAGTTCAGGGACAGATACGCAGTATTTT. Protein: CAWSSGTDTQYF.

This chain links TRBV5-4 with TRBJ2-7; D tentatively fits TRBD1 or TRBD2 (5 bases each). Germline CDR1 and CDR2: SGHNT and YYREEE (reference sequence). V was trimmed by 4 bases and J by 6 bases, leaving 14 bases between them. The CDR3 loop spans 13 amino acids. The CDR3 region is CASSLGTLGEQYF. For the CDR3, the DNA is TGTGCCAGCAGCCTCGGGACCTTGGGCGAGCAGTACTTC.

The V and J genes are TRBV4-2 and TRBJ2-7, with 7 bases aligning to TRBD2. Germline lookup yields CDR1 LGHNA and CDR2 YNFKEQ. J gave up 2 bases and V 1 base, and 5 bases lay outside the gene matches. CDR3 length equals 15 residues. The CDR3 region has the DNA TGTGCCAGCAGCCAAGGGGGGGGGGAAGCCTACGAGCAGTACTTC. Protein sequence: CASSQGGGEAYEQYF.

The J gene is TRBJ1-1, the V gene TRBV29-1; tentatively, D is TRBD1 (5 bases). CDR3 length: 11 residues. V was trimmed by 6 bases and J by 6 bases, leaving 11 bases between them. Germline-derived CDR1 and CDR2 are SQVTM and ANQGSEA. This CDR3 reads CSVGPRPEAFF. The CDR3 DNA follows: TGCAGCGTGGGACCGAGACCTGAAGCTTTCTTT.

The chain joins TRBV5-5 to TRBJ1-2, with D unclear. The CDR3 consists of 15 residues. Germline values: CDR1 SGHKS, CDR2 YYEKEE (reference sequence). The V end lost 4 bases, the J end lost 2 bases, and 15 bases lay between the germline ends. The DNA for the CDR3 is TGTGCCAGCAGCCGGGAGGAGCCTTGGAACTATGGCTACACCTTC. The encoded protein is CASSREEPWNYGYTF.

This chain connects TRBV20-1 to TRBJ2-5; D gene ambiguous. Trimming pared 4 bases from V and 0 bases from J, leaving 12 bases between. Germline assignment: CDR1 DFQATT and CDR2 SNEGSKA (reference sequence). CDR3 length equals 14 residues. CDR3 coding DNA: TGCAGTGCTAATGCCCTGAGAGACCAAGAGACCCAGTACTTC. Encoded protein: CSANALRDQETQYF.